By frequency, the clone carrying this T cell receptor beta chain registers medium-sized. TRB amplification used roughly 250 ng of peripheral blood genomic DNA. The data were taken from a study of T cell clusters in autoimmune cytopenias. Germline CDR1 PRHDT, CDR2 FYEKMQ (reference sequence). The CDR3 covers 14 residues. TRB rearrangements were amplified by touch-down multiplex PCR with mixed TRB-A/B primers. TCRdb re-called the multiplex PCR reads, yielding one record per CDR3 amino acid sequence without DNA. This sample's table reports around 8,000 distinct CDR3 sequences. The source is a human donor with an autoimmune cytopenia or autoimmune hepatitis (not recorded which). The chain links TRBV13 to TRBJ1-6; TCRdb designates TRBD1, a call that cannot be tested without DNA. Sequenced material: peripheral blood. The CDR3 spells CASSSGRSNSPLHF.